The 9 T cell receptor beta chains reported below all come from one sample, sequenced in a study of blood T cell repertoires in COVID-19. TCRdb keeps only in-frame clones here, not all; method: immunoSEQ multiplex PCR. The repertoire holds under 250,000 clones, with roughly 82% as singletons. Specimen: peripheral blood. The receptors shown here come from a man aged 45-60 years with active or convalescent COVID-19.

V gene TRBV28 combines with J gene TRBJ1-2; no clear D gene. The CDR3 sequence is 13 residues long. The germline gives CDR1 MDHEN, CDR2 SYDVKM. V was shortened by 8 bases and J by 5 bases, with 15 bases between the two germline ends. The CDR3 region is CASANLGVYGYTF. The CDR3 region has the DNA TGTGCCAGCGCTAACCTAGGAGTTTATGGCTACACCTTC.

V and J are TRBV29-1 and TRBJ2-4, with D perhaps matching TRBD1 (6 bases). V was trimmed by 3 bases and J by 2 bases, leaving 14 bases between them. The CDR3 totals 15 residues. Looked up from germline, CDR1 is SQVTM and CDR2 is ANQGSEA. The CDR3 DNA is TGCAGCGTTGATTCAGGGGCGCGATCCAAAAACATTCAGTACTTC. Translation gives CSVDSGARSKNIQYF.

The rearrangement uses TRBV6-4 and TRBJ2-3; 12 positions match TRBD2. The junction had 4 bases not matched to a gene; V was cut back by 6 bases and J by 3 bases. Germline V CDR1 and CDR2: MRHNA, SNTAGT. The CDR3 consists of 15 residues. CDR3 bases: TGTGCCAGCAGCTGGACTAGCGGGGCGACAGATACGCAGTATTTT. Translated, it gives CASSWTSGATDTQYF.

Worth noting for this clone: Other DNA sequences in this sample translate to the same CDR3. The rearrangement uses TRBV5-4 and TRBJ1-1; possibly TRBD1 for D (6 bases). The CDR3 spans 14 residues. Germline V gene lookup returns CDR1 SGHNT and CDR2 YYREEE (reference sequence). Trimming pared 0 bases from V and 2 bases from J, leaving 8 bases between. This CDR3 reads CASSLGGRNTEAFF. DNA for the CDR3: TGTGCCAGCAGCTTGGGGGGGCGCAACACTGAAGCTTTCTTT.

This clone has a handful of counts. V gene TRBV18 combines with J gene TRBJ1-6; D uncertain. Germline V gives CDR1 KGHSH, CDR2 LQKENI. This CDR3 spans 12 amino acids. Trimming shortened V by 4 bases and J by 8 bases, and 6 bases separated the two germline ends. This CDR3 reads CASSQEDSPLHF. CDR3 sequence (DNA): TGTGCCAGCTCACAAGAGGATTCACCCCTCCACTTT.

J is TRBJ2-3 and V is TRBV18; TRBD2 might be the D (5 bases). Germline loops: CDR1 KGHSH, CDR2 LQKENI. The CDR3 sequence is 16 residues long. V lost 0 bases to trimming and J lost 3 bases, with 13 bases between them. In DNA form, the CDR3 reads TGTGCCAGCTCACCACCAGCGCTAGCAAGGACAGATACGCAGTATTTT. This codes for CASSPPALARTDTQYF. The full variable domain, its missing parts supplied by reference TRBV18 and TRBJ2-3, is NAGVMQNPRHLVRRRGQEARLRCSPMKGHSHVYWYRQLPEEGLKFMVYLQKENIIDESGMPKERFSAEFPKEGPSILRIQQVVRGDSAAYFCASSPPALARTDTQYFGPGTRLTVL.

CDR3 in amino acids: CASSIGQGVASGYTF. The DNA for the CDR3 is TGTGCCAGCAGCATCGGACAGGGGGTTGCTTCGGGCTACACCTTC. The gene calls are TRBV7-9 and TRBJ1-2, with 10 bases matching TRBD1. The CDR3 totals 15 residues. Germline CDR1 reads SEHNR; CDR2 reads FQNEAQ (reference sequence). The V segment lost 5 bases and the J segment 8 bases; nucleotides outside the gene matches: 11.

V and J are TRBV6-5 and TRBJ2-7, with TRBD1 matching 10 bases. The CDR3 has 15 amino acids. The germline V gene has CDR1 MNHEY and CDR2 SVGAGI. V dropped 6 bases and J dropped 1; count of bases not matched to a gene: 6. CDR3 region: CASSPRTGGSYEQYF. The CDR3 nucleotides are TGTGCCAGCAGCCCCCGGACAGGGGGTTCCTACGAGCAGTACTTC.

The chain joins TRBV7-2 to TRBJ1-6, with 7 bases aligning to TRBD1. Looked up from germline, CDR1 is SGHTA and CDR2 is FQGNSA. The CDR3 sequence is 16 residues long. The V and J ends lost 4 bases and 6 bases, in that order; junction bases with no gene match: 9. The CDR3, as DNA: TGTGCCAGCAGCTCAACTTGGAGGGGGCTTAATTCACCCCTCCACTTT. Translated, it gives CASSSTWRGLNSPLHF.